The entry that follows covers one T cell receptor (beta chain) sequence. Antigen specificity is unknown. One entry per CDR3 protein, called by TCRdb with MiXCR from the 5' RACE reads. The profile covers approximately 700,000 distinct CDR3 sequences, with over 5% appearing a single time and under 2% taken by the ten largest. This specimen comes from a study of identical twins. Study-wide findings and caveats: Analyses based on zero insertions could be partly confounded by invariant MAIT and iNKT cells. Conclusions relied on cross-sectional statistical analysis, not following the same donors. For cord blood, abundant beta clonotypes had fewer insertions, unlike memory repertoires, which showed none.

This CDR3 has 17 residues. Per the germline V gene, CDR1 is MNHEY and CDR2 is SVGEGT. The sequence was obtained from a man between 18 and 35 years old in good health. The specimen sequenced was naive T cells sorted from blood. V gene TRBV6-2 or TRBV6-3 combines with J gene TRBJ2-7, with no clear D. The CDR3 DNA sequence: TGTGCCAGCAGCGACGGGTCCTCGAACAAAACCTCCCACGAGCAGTACGTC. It yields the protein CASSDGSSNKTSHEQYV.